These 9 T cell receptor beta chains were sequenced from one sample in a study of T cells after yellow fever vaccination. TCRdb processed the 5' RACE reads anew with MiXCR; each CDR3 protein has one entry. The sample lists some 550,000 distinct CDR3 sequences, roughly 21% occurring once. Sequencing was performed on PBMCs, taken 15 days after the yellow fever booster vaccination. The receptors stem from a man aged 30 to 45 who received the YFV17D yellow fever vaccine.

The chain recombines TRBV15 with TRBJ2-1; D remains ambiguous. V was shortened by 0 bases and J by 14 bases, with 11 bases between the two germline ends. Germline V gene sequence: CDR1 LNHNV, CDR2 YYDKDF (reference sequence). The CDR3 runs to 12 residues. For the CDR3, the DNA is TGTGCCACCAGCAGAGATTGGGCAGCCGAGTTCTTC. Residues: CATSRDWAAEFF.

The chain is built from TRBV28 and TRBJ2-7; D is possibly TRBD2 (6 bases). The CDR3 is 14 residues long. V was clipped by 6 bases and J by 4 bases, with 16 bases between them. CDR1 and CDR2 from the germline V gene are MDHEN and SYDVKM. The CDR3 DNA follows: TGTGCCAGCAGCTGGACCCGGAGGGCTTACGAGCAGTACTTC. It yields the protein CASSWTRRAYEQYF.

In its sample, this clonotype was seen a few times. The chain is built from TRBV5-5 and TRBJ2-7, with D unclear. The CDR3 loop spans 16 amino acids. The ends were cut back, 0 bases at V and 9 bases at J, with 22 bases in the middle. From germline, CDR1 is SGHKS and CDR2 YYEKEE (reference sequence). The CDR3 region has the DNA TGTGCCAGCAGCTTGGCCTTTGAGGAACCCTACTCAGGGCAGTACTTC. Encoded protein: CASSLAFEEPYSGQYF.

The chain combines TRBV20-1 with TRBJ2-7; 7 bases match TRBD2. Trimming removed 7 bases from V and 3 bases from J; junction bases left unmatched: 9. Germline CDR1 is DFQATT and CDR2 is SNEGSKA (reference sequence). CDR3 length equals 13 residues. CDR3 loop: CSVRGSGGYEQYF. DNA of the CDR3: TGCAGTGTCAGAGGGTCGGGGGGCTACGAGCAGTACTTC.

This clonotype has just a few counts. The chain carries TRBV7-2 and TRBJ2-1; D remains unclear. Trimming took off 5 bases at V and 4 bases at J, with 6 bases between the two ends. Germline V gene lookup returns CDR1 SGHTA and CDR2 FQGNSA. This CDR3 contains 12 residues. The CDR3: CASSRRYNEQFF. The CDR3 nucleotides read TGTGCCAGCAGCCGAAGATACAATGAGCAGTTCTTC. The full variable domain, rest sourced from reference TRBV7-2 and TRBJ2-1, is GAGVSQSPSNKVTEKGKDVELRCDPISGHTALYWYRQSLGQGLEFLIYFQGNSAPDKSGLPSDRFSAERTGGSVSTLTIQRTQQEDSAVYLCASSRRYNEQFFGPGTRLTVL.

The J gene is TRBJ2-7, the V gene TRBV20-1; D tentatively fits TRBD1 or TRBD2 (5 bases each). Germline-derived CDR1 and CDR2 are DFQATT and SNEGSKA (reference sequence). The CDR3 loop spans 19 amino acids. Trimming removed 0 bases from V and 5 bases from J, with 29 bases in between. The CDR3 region is CSARDWASPRGPDLDEQYF. The CDR3 bases are TGCAGTGCTAGAGATTGGGCGAGCCCGAGGGGACCGGACCTTGACGAGCAGTACTTC.

In its sample, this clonotype was seen many times. This chain connects TRBV28 to TRBJ2-3; 7 bases are a match to TRBD2. Germline assignment: CDR1 MDHEN and CDR2 SYDVKM. The CDR3 covers 14 residues. V gave up 3 bases and J gave up 2 bases; unmatched junction bases: 2. CDR3 coding DNA: TGTGCCAGCAGTTTCGGGACTAACACAGATACGCAGTATTTT. This encodes CASSFGTNTDTQYF.

This clonotype has just a few counts. This chain joins TRBV30 and TRBJ2-5, with D possibly TRBD1 on 6 matching bases. Germline V gives CDR1 GTSNPN, CDR2 SVGIG (reference sequence). The CDR3 sequence is 14 residues long. V was trimmed by 1 base and J by 2 bases, leaving 11 bases between them. The CDR3 DNA reads as TGTGCCTGGAGTGCCCAGGGGCTTCAAGAGACCCAGTACTTC. It specifies CAWSAQGLQETQYF.

The V call is TRBV29-1, the J call TRBJ2-3; perhaps TRBD1 as D (6 bases). This CDR3 is built from 16 residues. Trimming removed 1 base from V and 4 bases from J, with 18 bases in between. CDR1 and CDR2 (germline): SQVTM, ANQGSEA. Here the CDR3 reads CSVEGLGAGGADTQYF. In DNA form, the CDR3 reads TGCAGCGTTGAAGGGCTGGGGGCAGGTGGGGCAGATACGCAGTATTTT.